A selection of T cell receptor beta chains follows, all from one sample in a study of blood T cell repertoires in COVID-19. Some clones are missing from TCRdb's copy, which holds only in-frame ones; the method was immunoSEQ multiplex PCR. Here the sample spans around 240,000 clones, approximately 84% being singletons. Sequencing used peripheral blood. The receptors originated from a man aged 40-49 years with acute or convalescent COVID-19. The CDR3 runs from the conserved cysteine through the conserved F or W. D genes are given only for firm matches. Only part of the rows carry a size: once, few, many, or a class if the clone is expanded.

clone size	J gene	V gene	D gene	CDR3 DNA	CDR3 protein
NA	TRBJ1-4	TRBV18	TRBD1	TGTGCCAGCTCACTTACAACGGGACAGGGAGAAGGTGATGAAAAACTGTTTTTT	CASSLTTGQGEGDEKLFF
NA	TRBJ2-1	TRBV11-1	TRBD1	TGTGCCAGCCGACAGGGGGCGGGAGGGCAGTTCTTC	CASRQGAGGQFF
NA	TRBJ2-7	TRBV7-2	NA	TGTGCCAGCAGCTTATTGGGACAACCCGGGGACGAGCAGTACTTC	CASSLLGQPGDEQYF
NA	TRBJ2-2	TRBV7-3	TRBD1	TGTGCCAGCAGCTTAACGTTAATGAGGGTCGGGACAGGGTTGAACACCGGGGAGCTGTTTTTT	CASSLTLMRVGTGLNTGELFF
NA	TRBJ2-3	TRBV10-1	NA	TGCGCCAGCGGTTCAGGTCATAGCACAGATACGCAGTATTTT	CASGSGHSTDTQYF
NA	TRBJ2-7	TRBV2	NA	TGTGCCAGCAGTGAAGGAAGGCGGTCCTACGAGCAGTACTTC	CASSEGRRSYEQYF
NA	TRBJ2-7	TRBV4-1	TRBD2	TGCGCCAGCAGCCAAGAGGCCAAGCGGGGTATCGGCGAGCAGTACTTC	CASSQEAKRGIGEQYF
NA	TRBJ2-7	TRBV3-1/TRBV3-2	NA	TGTGCCAGCAGCCAAGATCAGGGCTACTCCTACGAGCAGTACTTC	CASSQDQGYSYEQYF
once	TRBJ1-1	TRBV28	NA	TGTGCCAGCAACCTAAGGGGGGGGAAGACTGAAGCTTTCTTT	CASNLRGGKTEAFF
NA	TRBJ1-5	TRBV23-1	NA	TGCGCCAGCAGTCAATGGTGGGGGGATAGCAATCAGCCCCAGCATTTT	CASSQWWGDSNQPQHF
NA	TRBJ2-3	TRBV19	NA	TGTGCCACCCAACGTGGGGGGAGCACAGATACGCAGTATTTT	CATQRGGSTDTQYF
NA	TRBJ1-2	TRBV19	TRBD1	TGTGCCAGTAATTCACTCTGGGACAGAGATAACTATGGCTACACCTTC	CASNSLWDRDNYGYTF
NA	TRBJ1-6	TRBV18	NA	TGTGCCAGCTCACCGACTCCTGATTCACCCCTCCACTTT	CASSPTPDSPLHF
NA	TRBJ1-2	TRBV6-6	NA	TGTGCCAGCAGTCCAGGGGAATTGAACTATGGCTACACCTTC	CASSPGELNYGYTF
few	TRBJ2-2	TRBV18	TRBD2	TGTGCCAGCTCACAGTCACTAGCGGGGGACACCGGGGAGCTGTTTTTT	CASSQSLAGDTGELFF
NA	TRBJ1-5	TRBV18	NA	TGTGCCAGCTCCAGTCAAGGCAATCAGCCCCAGCATTTT	CASSSQGNQPQHF
NA	TRBJ2-5	TRBV15	NA	TGTGCCACCAGCACCTTTCGACAGAGCGAGACCCAGTACTTC	CATSTFRQSETQYF
NA	TRBJ1-6	TRBV27	NA	TGTGCCAGCAGCCCTTTGACAGCCATCTATAATTCACCCCTCCACTTT	CASSPLTAIYNSPLHF
NA	TRBJ1-6	TRBV6-5	NA	TGTGCCAGCAGTCCCGAGTTGAATTCACCCCTCCACTTT	CASSPELNSPLHF
NA	TRBJ2-7	TRBV28	TRBD2	TGTGCCAGCAGTGACAGGAGGACTAGCGGGGGAGCCTACGAGCAGTACTTC	CASSDRRTSGGAYEQYF
NA	TRBJ2-3	TRBV24-1	NA	TGTGCCACCAGTGATCGAGGGCAGGGGTTTGCAGATACGCAGTATTTT	CATSDRGQGFADTQYF
NA	TRBJ2-7	TRBV5-1	NA	TGCGCCAGCAGCCTCATGAGGGACACGAGCTCCTACGAGCAGTACTTC	CASSLMRDTSSYEQYF
NA	TRBJ1-2	TRBV10-3	TRBD1	TGTGCCATCACTCCGGGACAGGAAGGTGGCTACACCTTC	CAITPGQEGGYTF
NA	TRBJ1-1	TRBV30	NA	TGTGCCTGCGTAGCGGACACTGAAGCTTTCTTT	CACVADTEAFF
NA	TRBJ1-1	TRBV10-3	TRBD1	TGTGCCATCAGTGTCGAGGGGGCAGAGACTGAAGCTTTCTTT	CAISVEGAETEAFF
NA	TRBJ1-1	TRBV28	TRBD1	TGTGCCAGCAGTTCTGGACAGGGGGAGGTAGCTTTCTTT	CASSSGQGEVAFF
few	TRBJ2-2	TRBV2	TRBD1	TGTGCCAGCAGTACTCCGGGACAGGGATACACCGGGGAGCTGTTTTTT	CASSTPGQGYTGELFF
NA	TRBJ2-1	TRBV2	TRBD1	TGTGCCAGCAGCGGGACAGCTCCGTACAATGAGCAGTTCTTC	CASSGTAPYNEQFF